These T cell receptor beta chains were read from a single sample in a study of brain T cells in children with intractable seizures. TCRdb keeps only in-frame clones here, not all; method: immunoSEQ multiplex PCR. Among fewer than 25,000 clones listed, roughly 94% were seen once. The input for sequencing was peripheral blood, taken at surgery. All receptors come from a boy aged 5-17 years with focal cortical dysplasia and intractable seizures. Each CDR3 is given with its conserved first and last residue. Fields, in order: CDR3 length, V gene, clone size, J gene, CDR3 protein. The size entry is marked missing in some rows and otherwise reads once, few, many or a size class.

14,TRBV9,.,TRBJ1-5,CASNGGDSNQPQHF
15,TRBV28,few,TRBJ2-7,CASRGYGGGTYEQYF
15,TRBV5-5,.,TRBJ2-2,CASSLRDLPTGELFF
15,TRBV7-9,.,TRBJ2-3,CASSPRIAGADTQYF
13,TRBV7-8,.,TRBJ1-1,CASSLGEALEAFF
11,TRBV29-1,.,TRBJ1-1,CSVGLNTEAFF
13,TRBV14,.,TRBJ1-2,CASSRTGGYGYTF
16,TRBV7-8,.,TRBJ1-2,CASSSGGQGGLGGYTF
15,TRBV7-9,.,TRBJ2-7,CASSPRGTGGDEQYF
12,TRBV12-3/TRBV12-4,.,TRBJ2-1,CASTEGGNEQFF
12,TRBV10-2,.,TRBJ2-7,CASSVDRYEQYF
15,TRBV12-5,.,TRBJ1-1,CASGLGPRVGTEAFF
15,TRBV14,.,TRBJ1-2,CASSQDRYRDGGYTF
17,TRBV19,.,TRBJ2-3,CASSTPSAGLVSDTQYF
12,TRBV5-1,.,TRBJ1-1,CASSLEAGEAFF
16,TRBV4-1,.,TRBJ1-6,CASSQGIGNRDSPLHF
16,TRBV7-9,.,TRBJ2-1,CASSLSAGTGVDEQFF
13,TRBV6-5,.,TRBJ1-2,CASRKQVLDGYTF
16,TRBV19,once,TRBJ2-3,CASSILSGYGTDTQYF
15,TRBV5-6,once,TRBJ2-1,CASRSSGRAMNEQFF